A single sample is the source of the 12 T cell receptor beta chains below, sequenced in a study of T cell responses to AZD1222 COVID-19 vaccine. Profiled with immunoSEQ multiplex PCR; TCRdb holds only in-frame clones, not every one. This sample yields roughly 120,000 clones, of which 80% to 85% are seen a single time; roughly 9% belongs to the top ten. The source was peripheral blood, collected on day 0 of AZD1222 vaccination. The receptors here all came from an adult in good health.

The genes are TRBV6-6 and TRBJ1-5; no firm D call. Looked up from germline, CDR1 is MNHNY and CDR2 is SVGAGI (reference sequence). The CDR3 sequence is 13 residues long. The germline V and J ends were trimmed by 5 bases and 7 bases, with 12 bases remaining between them. For the CDR3, the DNA is TGTGCCAGCAGTAGCTGGGAGGGCCAGCCCCAGCATTTT. This encodes CASSSWEGQPQHF.

This clone has only one observation. The chain joins TRBV28 to TRBJ2-7; D gene unclear. Trimming stripped 4 bases from V and 6 bases from J, with 16 bases between. CDR1 MDHEN and CDR2 SYDVKM come from the germline V gene. The CDR3 spans 14 residues. The CDR3 is CASSSPRPGGEQYF. In DNA, the CDR3 is TGTGCCAGCAGTTCCCCCCGTCCGGGTGGCGAGCAGTACTTC. The full variable domain, with the rest looked up from reference TRBV28 and TRBJ2-7, is DVKVTQSSRYLVKRTGEKVFLECVQDMDHENMFWYRQDPGLGLRLIYFSYDVKMKEKGDIPEGYSVSREKKERFSLILESASTNQTSMYLCASSSPRPGGEQYFGPGTRLTVT.

The chain combines TRBV29-1 with TRBJ1-2; 8 nucleotides agree with TRBD1. CDR1 SQVTM and CDR2 ANQGSEA come from the germline V gene. CDR3 length equals 11 residues. The V and J ends lost 5 bases and 8 bases, in that order; junction bases with no gene match: 4. The CDR3 sequence is CSVTGGVGYTF. Written as DNA, the CDR3 is TGCAGCGTTACAGGGGGTGTCGGCTACACCTTC.

This sequence joins TRBV5-8 and TRBJ1-4; D remains ambiguous. CDR1 and CDR2 (germline): SGHTS, YDEGEE. Trimming cost V 0 bases and J 3 bases, with 12 bases left between them. The CDR3 extends over 16 amino acids. The CDR3 nucleotides read TGTGCCAGCAGCTTGGGGCAGGCTTTGGCTAATGAAAAACTGTTTTTT. Amino acid sequence: CASSLGQALANEKLFF.

The genes are TRBV2 and TRBJ2-1; the match to TRBD2 covers 9 bases. From germline, CDR1 is SNHLY and CDR2 FYNNEI. The trim removed 6 bases at V and 9 bases at J, leaving 15 bases unmatched. The CDR3 runs 16 residues. The CDR3 sequence is CASSGPGGGGAGEQFF. As DNA, the CDR3 is TGTGCCAGCAGCGGACCCGGAGGCGGGGGGGCCGGTGAGCAGTTCTTC.

The V call is TRBV12-3 or TRBV12-4, the J call TRBJ1-5; D gene uncertain. V lost 6 bases and J 7 bases, leaving 10 bases between the germline ends. CDR3 length equals 12 residues. CDR3 bases: TGTGCCAGCAGCCAGGCCCGGCAGCCCCAGCATTTT. Translation: CASSQARQPQHF.

The chain carries TRBV5-1 and TRBJ2-1, with 8 nucleotides matching TRBD2. The CDR3 has 15 residues. Germline values: CDR1 SGHRS, CDR2 YFSETQ. The ends lost 4 bases at V and 12 bases at J; junction bases unmatched: 15. This chain's CDR3 is CASSPVGSGGLWQFF. The CDR3, as DNA: TGCGCCAGCAGCCCCGTCGGGAGCGGGGGACTGTGGCAGTTCTTC.

The chain uses TRBV27 and TRBJ2-1, with 7 bases aligning to TRBD2. CDR3 length: 14 residues. V lost 3 bases and J lost 3; bases outside the gene matches: 2. CDR1 MNHEY and CDR2 SMNVEV come from the germline V gene (reference sequence). CDR3 DNA: TGTGCCAGCAGTTTTCTAGCGGTCTACAATGAGCAGTTCTTC. This codes for CASSFLAVYNEQFF.

This chain joins TRBV19 and TRBJ2-7, with 8 bases aligning to TRBD1. The CDR3 contains 13 residues. Trimming cost V 8 bases and J 6 bases; bases outside gene matches: 9. Per germline, CDR1 LNHDA and CDR2 SQIVND (reference sequence). CDR3 region: CASEDRVASEQYF. The DNA of the CDR3 is TGTGCCAGTGAGGACAGGGTCGCCTCCGAGCAGTACTTC.

This clone was seen only a few times. The chain joins TRBV19 to TRBJ2-2; possibly TRBD2 for D (5 bases). CDR3 length: 15 residues. With 3 bases removed from V and 6 bases from J, the gap between germline ends came to 14 bases. CDR1 and CDR2 from the germline V gene are LNHDA and SQIVND (reference sequence). The CDR3: CASSMTGDGPGELFF. The CDR3 nucleotides are TGTGCCAGTAGTATGACCGGGGATGGGCCCGGGGAGCTGTTTTTT.

This rearrangement joins TRBV12-3 or TRBV12-4 to TRBJ1-6; a possible D gene is TRBD1 (6 bases). V was clipped by 10 bases and J by 7 bases, with 14 bases between them. The CDR3 has 13 amino acids. The chain's CDR3 is CATRGHGNSPLHF. For the CDR3, the DNA is TGTGCCACCAGGGGACATGGGAATTCACCCCTCCACTTT.

This chain links TRBV29-1 with TRBJ1-1, with unresolved D. Trimming pared 4 bases from V and 2 bases from J, leaving 8 bases between. The germline V gene has CDR1 SQVTM and CDR2 ANQGSEA. The CDR3 extends over 12 amino acids. Here the CDR3 DNA reads TGCAGCGTTGCGCGGAGAAACACTGAAGCTTTCTTT. It encodes CSVARRNTEAFF.